These 6 T cell receptor beta chains share one sample of origin, sequenced in a study of cytomegalovirus exposure and HLA in healthy donors. The primer mix had 60 Vbeta and 13 Jbeta primers. TCRdb's copy holds only in-frame clones and misses some; the assay was immunoSEQ multiplex PCR. This table holds 200,000 or so clones, 75% to 90% found once. Source material: PBMCs. These receptors all come from a boy under 10 years old in good health and CMV-seronegative.

The chain recombines TRBV6-1 with TRBJ2-7; D perhaps matches TRBD1 (6 bases). This CDR3 contains 14 residues. Germline CDR1 reads MNHNS; CDR2 reads SASEGT. With 3 bases removed from V and 3 bases from J, the gap between germline ends came to 12 bases. The CDR3 DNA reads as TGTGCCAGCAGTGACCGGACAGTTCTCTACGAGCAGTACTTC. This sequence encodes CASSDRTVLYEQYF.

This sequence joins TRBV5-1 and TRBJ2-7, with D possibly TRBD1 on 7 matching bases. V lost 4 bases to trimming and J lost 6 bases, with 20 bases between them. Germline V CDR1 and CDR2: SGHRS, YFSETQ. The CDR3 covers 15 residues. This CDR3 reads CASSPGQIGGFEQYF. DNA of the CDR3: TGCGCCAGCAGCCCGGGACAGATTGGAGGGTTCGAGCAGTACTTC.

This CDR3 is CASSSLAGGSDEQFF. The CDR3 bases are TGTGCCAGCAGCTCCCTAGCGGGGGGTAGCGATGAGCAGTTCTTC. This chain joins TRBV11-2 and TRBJ2-1; 11 bases fit TRBD2. The germline gives CDR1 SGHAT, CDR2 FQNNGV. This CDR3 is built from 15 residues. Germline trimming cut 4 bases from V and 8 bases from J; bases unmatched to any gene: 7.

The chain carries TRBV2 and TRBJ1-2, with 11 bases that match TRBD1. The CDR3 has 15 residues. The germline CDR1 and CDR2 sequences are SNHLY and FYNNEI. V trimming: 7 bases; J trimming: 7 bases; junction bases outside the gene matches: 11. As DNA, the CDR3 is TGTGCCAGCATGGACAGGGGGCATCCGACGGGTGGCTACACCTTC. Translation: CASMDRGHPTGGYTF.

The rearrangement links TRBV7-9 to TRBJ2-1; TRBD1 aligns across 7 bases. Germline V gene lookup returns CDR1 SEHNR and CDR2 FQNEAQ (reference sequence). This CDR3 contains 16 residues. V lost 2 bases to trimming and J lost 7 bases; unmatched junction nucleotides: 11. The CDR3: CASSLLQGLISNEQFF. For the CDR3, the DNA is TGTGCCAGCAGCTTACTACAGGGGTTGATAAGTAATGAGCAGTTCTTC.

The chain's CDR3 is CASSDTTGTGNYGYTF. The DNA of the CDR3 is TGTGCCAGCAGCGACACTACCGGGACAGGGAATTATGGCTACACCTTC. This chain links TRBV7-9 with TRBJ1-2, with TRBD1 identical over 9 bases. From germline, CDR1 is SEHNR and CDR2 FQNEAQ (reference sequence). This CDR3 contains 16 residues. After removal of 5 bases from V and 5 bases from J, the junction contained 12 bases not matched to a gene.